A single sample gave rise to the 31 T cell receptor beta chains below, sequenced in a study of blood T cell repertoires in COVID-19. TCRdb's table, derived via immunoSEQ multiplex PCR, lists solely in-frame clones and lacks some. The data contain around 340,000 clones, about 90% of them singletons. Specimen: PBMCs or T cells enriched from blood (not recorded which). These receptors all stem from a woman aged 30 to 39 who had been exposed to COVID-19.

This sequence joins TRBV3-1 (or the pseudogene TRBV3-2) and TRBJ2-3, with 11 bases aligning to TRBD2. The CDR3 runs 16 residues. Germline V lookup: CDR1 LGHDT, CDR2 YNNKEL (reference sequence). V was pared by 2 bases and J by 2 bases, with 3 bases of the junction left unmatched. CDR3 nucleotide sequence: TGTGCCAGCAGCCAACAGGGACTAGCGGACACAGATACGCAGTATTTT. Its translation: CASSQQGLADTDTQYF.

The V call is TRBV24-1, the J call TRBJ2-1, with TRBD1 as a possible D gene (6 bases). This CDR3 comprises 13 residues. V was trimmed by 4 bases and J by 11 bases, leaving 14 bases between them. Germline V gene sequence: CDR1 KGHDR, CDR2 SFDVKD. In nucleotides, the CDR3 is TGTGCCACCAGTGACGCCGGGACACTAAAGCAGTTCTTC. As protein: CATSDAGTLKQFF.

The chain combines TRBV14 with TRBJ2-1; D not certain. V was trimmed by 5 bases and J by 1 base, leaving 6 bases between them. Germline values: CDR1 SGHDN, CDR2 FVKESK. The CDR3 is made up of 13 amino acids. The CDR3 here is CASSFRSYNEQFF. The CDR3 bases are TGTGCCAGCAGCTTCAGGTCCTACAATGAGCAGTTCTTC.

This clone has just a few counts. This chain links TRBV19 with TRBJ2-7, with 8 bases matching TRBD1. J lost 7 bases, V lost 3 bases, and 11 bases had no gene match. This CDR3 comprises 15 residues. Germline assignment: CDR1 LNHDA and CDR2 SQIVND (reference sequence). The CDR3 reads CASSIASTGAGEQYF. DNA for the CDR3: TGTGCCAGTAGTATCGCGTCGACAGGGGCAGGGGAGCAGTACTTC.

The rearrangement links TRBV27 to TRBJ2-2; 7 positions agree with TRBD2. The CDR3 length is 17 residues. The germline CDR1 and CDR2 sequences are MNHEY and SMNVEV (reference sequence). V was clipped by 3 bases and J by 1 base; unmatched bases: 8. CDR3 region: CASSLWGGLLNTGELFF. The CDR3 coding sequence is TGTGCCAGCAGTTTGTGGGGGGGACTCCTGAACACCGGGGAGCTGTTTTTT.

The V and J genes are TRBV7-6 and TRBJ2-7, with 7 bases lining up with TRBD2. CDR3 length: 15 amino acids. Trimming cost V 1 base and J 3 bases; bases outside gene matches: 6. CDR1 is SGHVS and CDR2 is FNYEAQ in the germline V gene. CDR3 coding DNA: TGTGCCAGCAGCTTAGGAACGGGAGGTCTCTACGAGCAGTACTTC. Amino acids: CASSLGTGGLYEQYF.

The chain employs TRBV7-2 and TRBJ2-1; TRBD2 is a possible D gene (5 bases). Germline V CDR1 and CDR2: SGHTA, FQGNSA. The CDR3 spans 15 residues. Trimming stripped 2 bases from V and 2 bases from J, with 10 bases between. The CDR3 is CASSLSTSPYNEQFF. CDR3 sequence (DNA): TGTGCCAGCAGCTTATCTACTAGTCCCTACAATGAGCAGTTCTTC.

This rearrangement joins TRBV5-1 to TRBJ2-1; 7 bases match TRBD2. The CDR3 contains 15 residues. The V and J ends lost 4 bases and 6 bases, in that order; junction bases with no gene match: 10. Germline-derived CDR1 and CDR2 are SGHRS and YFSETQ. In DNA, the CDR3 is TGCGCCAGCAGCCGACCGCAGACGGGGGGCAATGAGCAGTTCTTC. Amino acids: CASSRPQTGGNEQFF.

The chain combines TRBV6-5 with TRBJ1-5; possible D gene TRBD1, 6 bases. CDR3 length: 14 amino acids. The ends were cut back, 6 bases at V and 7 bases at J, with 16 bases in the middle. Germline-derived CDR1 and CDR2 are MNHEY and SVGAGI. CDR3 residues: CASSPGGRGQPQHF. Written as DNA, the CDR3 is TGTGCCAGCAGCCCCGGGGGGCGCGGGCAGCCCCAGCATTTT.

This clone has only a few counts. The gene calls are TRBV5-1 and TRBJ2-7; 9 bases are shared with TRBD2. The CDR3 sequence is 17 residues long. Unmatched junction bases numbered 13, after V lost 6 bases and J lost 0 bases. In germline, CDR1 is SGHRS, CDR2 YFSETQ. CDR3 coding DNA: TGCGCCAGCACCTACGGAGTAGCGGGAGAAGGCTCCTACGAGCAGTACTTC. This gives the protein CASTYGVAGEGSYEQYF.

The gene calls are TRBV19 and TRBJ1-4; D is undetermined. Between the trimmed V and J ends, which lost 5 bases and 7 bases, there was a span of 8 bases. The CDR3 is 12 amino acids. The V gene's germline CDR1 is LNHDA and CDR2 SQIVND (reference sequence). The CDR3 region has the DNA TGTGCCAGTAGTCCCCTCCGTGAAAAACTGTTTTTT. As protein: CASSPLREKLFF.

This clone came up once. The chain joins TRBV12-5 to TRBJ1-5; D possibly corresponds to TRBD1 (6 bases). The CDR3 loop spans 17 amino acids. Germline CDR1 is LGHNT and CDR2 is FRNRAP. V dropped 3 bases and J dropped 0 bases, with 15 bases sitting between them. The CDR3, as DNA: TGTGCTAGTGGTTTATTATTACAGGGATATAGCAATCAGCCCCAGCATTTT. Residues: CASGLLLQGYSNQPQHF.

The chain has TRBV13 and TRBJ1-2, with a tentative D call TRBD1 (5 bases). The germline gives CDR1 PRHDT, CDR2 FYEKMQ (reference sequence). The V end was cut by 0 bases, the J end by 6 bases, with 11 bases between. The CDR3 contains 14 residues. The CDR3, as DNA: TGTGCCAGCAGCTTAGGAGCAGGGCCCCATGGCTACACCTTC. This gives the protein CASSLGAGPHGYTF.

The rearrangement joins TRBV5-1 to TRBJ2-7; TRBD1 might be the D (5 bases). The CDR3 is made up of 12 amino acids. V was shortened by 2 bases and J by 5 bases, with 8 bases between the two germline ends. Germline values: CDR1 SGHRS, CDR2 YFSETQ. The CDR3 DNA follows: TGCGCCAGCAGCTTACTCAGGGACGAGCAGTACTTC. Protein sequence: CASSLLRDEQYF.

This chain connects TRBV7-6 to TRBJ2-2; 10 nucleotides match TRBD2. CDR3 length: 17 residues. CDR1 SGHVS and CDR2 FNYEAQ come from the germline V gene. V dropped 5 bases and J dropped 1; count of bases not matched to a gene: 7. The CDR3 region has the DNA TGTGCCAGCAGCATGCCCCGGACTAGCGGGAACACCGGGGAGCTGTTTTTT. Translated, it gives CASSMPRTSGNTGELFF.

As regards this clone: Other DNA sequences in this sample translate to the same CDR3. V usage is TRBV9 and J usage is TRBJ2-7; 9 nucleotides agree with TRBD2. CDR1 and CDR2 from the germline V gene are SGDLS and YYNGEE. The V segment lost 0 bases and the J segment 3 bases; nucleotides outside the gene matches: 4. The CDR3 is made up of 15 amino acids. The DNA of the CDR3 is TGTGCCAGCAGCGTAGGTTTAGCGGGAGTCTACGAGCAGTACTTC. This translates into CASSVGLAGVYEQYF.

This clone has just a few counts. The chain uses TRBV19 and TRBJ1-1, with 10 bases aligning to TRBD1. The junction had 13 bases not matched to a gene; V was cut back by 5 bases and J by 4 bases. Germline values: CDR1 LNHDA, CDR2 SQIVND (reference sequence). This CDR3 is 17 amino acids long. The CDR3 region is CASSLGTGVGEVTEAFF. In nucleotides, the CDR3 is TGTGCCAGTAGTCTCGGGACAGGGGTAGGGGAAGTCACTGAAGCTTTCTTT.

The CDR3 DNA reads as TGTGCCACCAGTGACCCCGGGACTAGGTACACCGGGGAGCTGTTTTTT. It yields the protein CATSDPGTRYTGELFF. The chain recombines TRBV24-1 with TRBJ2-2, with TRBD2 matching over 8 bases. The CDR3 consists of 16 residues. The junction had 6 bases not matched to a gene; V was cut back by 4 bases and J by 3 bases. Germline V lookup: CDR1 KGHDR, CDR2 SFDVKD.

The chain uses TRBV27 and TRBJ2-1; weak D call: TRBD1 (6 bases). The V end was cut by 5 bases, the J end by 4 bases, with 15 bases between. CDR3 length: 15 amino acids. Germline lookup yields CDR1 MNHEY and CDR2 SMNVEV (reference sequence). The CDR3 here is CASSPVQGDYNEQFF. As DNA, the CDR3 is TGTGCCAGCAGTCCGGTACAGGGAGATTACAATGAGCAGTTCTTC.

This rearrangement joins TRBV5-6 to TRBJ1-2, with no clear D. This CDR3 contains 14 residues. Looked up from germline, CDR1 is SGHDT and CDR2 is YYEEEE. V shed 2 bases and J shed 2 bases, with 10 bases lying between them. The CDR3 DNA follows: TGTGCCAGCAGCTTTAGCGGGTTCAACTATGGCTACACCTTC. Translated, it gives CASSFSGFNYGYTF.

The J gene is TRBJ2-2, the V gene TRBV7-3; TRBD1 matches at 12 bases. Trimming took 5 bases from V and 6 from J; bases not matched to a gene: 7. The germline V gene has CDR1 SGHTA and CDR2 FQGTGA. The CDR3 is made up of 16 amino acids. In DNA, the CDR3 is TGTGCCAGCAGCATCCGTGGGACAGGGGGCCCCGGGGAGCTGTTTTTT. It codes for CASSIRGTGGPGELFF. The full variable domain, with the rest looked up from reference TRBV7-3 and TRBJ2-2, is GAGVSQTPSNKVTEKGKYVELRCDPISGHTALYWYRQSLGQGPEFLIYFQGTGAADDSGLPNDRFFAVRPEGSVSTLKIQRTERGDSAVYLCASSIRGTGGPGELFFGEGSRLTVL.

This clone has a handful of counts. The chain has TRBV19 and TRBJ2-2; D is perhaps TRBD1 (6 bases). The CDR3 consists of 18 residues. The germline V gene encodes CDR1 LNHDA and CDR2 SQIVND (reference sequence). Deletions cut 4 bases from V and 3 bases from J, with 21 bases between. The CDR3 here is CASSTQDSRRGYTGELFF. DNA for the CDR3: TGTGCCAGTAGTACCCAGGACAGTCGCAGGGGTTACACCGGGGAGCTGTTTTTT.

The chain is built from TRBV27 and TRBJ2-7; TRBD2 aligns across 7 bases. The CDR3 totals 18 residues. Germline loops: CDR1 MNHEY, CDR2 SMNVEV (reference sequence). V lost 5 bases and J lost 4; bases outside the gene matches: 20. In DNA form, the CDR3 reads TGTGCCAGCAGTCTCCCCTCGGGCGTGGGCGGGAGCCTATACGAGCAGTACTTC. Translated: CASSLPSGVGGSLYEQYF.

The chain employs TRBV13 and TRBJ2-6; weak D call: TRBD1 (6 bases). Per germline, CDR1 PRHDT and CDR2 FYEKMQ (reference sequence). Trimming pared 5 bases from V and 2 bases from J, leaving 19 bases between. CDR3 length: 18 residues. This chain's CDR3 is CASSLVRDKVTGANVLTF. CDR3 bases: TGTGCCAGCAGCCTAGTCCGGGACAAGGTGACTGGGGCCAACGTCCTGACTTTC.

As concerns this clone: Within the sample, other DNA sequences also encode this same CDR3. The rearrangement links TRBV7-9 to TRBJ2-1, with 12 bases fitting TRBD2. CDR1 SEHNR and CDR2 FQNEAQ come from the germline V gene (reference sequence). The CDR3 is made up of 15 amino acids. V dropped 2 bases and J dropped 7; count of bases not matched to a gene: 3. CDR3 in amino acids: CASSLRLAGGNEQFF. The CDR3 bases are TGTGCCAGCAGCTTACGGCTAGCGGGAGGGAATGAGCAGTTCTTC.

V gene TRBV14 combines with J gene TRBJ2-1; D perhaps matches TRBD2 (6 bases). In germline, CDR1 is SGHDN, CDR2 FVKESK. The V gene lost 0 bases and the J gene lost 3 bases, with 15 bases spanning the gap. The CDR3 totals 17 residues. The CDR3 coding sequence is TGTGCCAGCAGCCAAGATTATTCGGGAGTCTTCTACAATGAGCAGTTCTTC. Its protein product is CASSQDYSGVFYNEQFF.

This chain links TRBV29-1 with TRBJ2-2; 8 bases are shared with TRBD1. V shed 6 bases and J 2 bases; nucleotides not matched to a gene: 8. CDR3 length equals 15 residues. Looked up from germline, CDR1 is SQVTM and CDR2 is ANQGSEA. The CDR3 DNA is TGCAGCGTCGCGGGACAGGCCCTAAACACCGGGGAGCTGTTTTTT. This translates into CSVAGQALNTGELFF.

The chain is built from TRBV7-9 and TRBJ1-4; 12 nucleotides agree with TRBD1. V gave up 0 bases and J gave up 8 bases; unmatched junction bases: 4. The CDR3 sequence is 16 residues long. CDR1 SEHNR and CDR2 FQNEAQ come from the germline V gene (reference sequence). CDR3: CASSLAGDRGREKLFF. The CDR3 DNA is TGTGCCAGCAGCTTAGCGGGGGACAGGGGGCGCGAAAAACTGTTTTTT.

The J gene is TRBJ2-2, the V gene TRBV7-3, with D hard to call. The germline V gene encodes CDR1 SGHTA and CDR2 FQGTGA. V was clipped by 2 bases and J by 6 bases, with 13 bases between them. The CDR3 length is 15 residues. CDR3 sequence: CASSLVAGFPGELFF. The CDR3 DNA is TGTGCCAGCAGCTTAGTAGCCGGGTTCCCCGGGGAGCTGTTTTTT.

The rearrangement joins TRBV5-1 to TRBJ1-3; D is uncertain. V lost 0 bases and J 0 bases, leaving 13 bases between the germline ends. This CDR3 spans 17 amino acids. Germline values: CDR1 SGHRS, CDR2 YFSETQ. The CDR3 DNA sequence: TGCGCCAGCAGCTTGGATGGGCAGGTGCTCTCTGGAAACACCATATATTTT. Encoded protein: CASSLDGQVLSGNTIYF.

The chain uses TRBV19 and TRBJ1-3; D is unresolved. The CDR3 spans 14 residues. Trimming took off 3 bases at V and 2 bases at J, with 8 bases between the two ends. Looked up from germline, CDR1 is LNHDA and CDR2 is SQIVND (reference sequence). Here the CDR3 reads CASSIGGAGNTIYF. The CDR3 DNA follows: TGTGCCAGTAGTATTGGCGGGGCTGGAAACACCATATATTTT.